A single sample is the source of the 6 T cell receptor beta chains below, sequenced in a study of cytomegalovirus exposure and HLA in healthy donors (dated by TCRdb to 2016 to 2017). Libraries were built with the immunoSEQ multiplex PCR assay. The multiplex PCR relied on a mix of 60 forward primers for TCR Vbeta segments and 13 reverse primers for TCR Jbeta segments. Imported from immuneACCESS, the table was reduced by TCRdb to in-frame sequences with V and J called. These copies leave out some clones; in studies compared against another copy, an unresolved V gene accounts for under half, and the cause of the remainder is not known. Here the sample has some 100,000 clones; about 68% occur a single time. Of the sample, over 12% is held by the ten largest clones. Sequences were obtained from PBMCs. Receptor source: a male donor in good health and CMV-seropositive.

The chain has TRBV4-3 and TRBJ1-4; the D is unclear. Germline CDR1 LGHNA, CDR2 YSLEER. The CDR3 runs 15 residues. Trimming cost V 1 base and J 6 bases, with 12 bases left between them. The CDR3 sequence: CASSQARFRYEKLFF. CDR3 nucleotides: TGCGCCAGCAGCCAAGCCCGGTTTCGGTATGAAAAACTGTTTTTT.

The chain carries TRBV18 and TRBJ1-1; the D is unclear. Germline loops: CDR1 KGHSH, CDR2 LQKENI. CDR3 length: 15 residues. V was trimmed by 0 bases and J by 1 base, leaving 9 bases between them. The CDR3 bases are TGTGCCAGCTCACCACCGACATCTTCGAACACTGAAGCTTTCTTT. Protein: CASSPPTSSNTEAFF.

CDR3 coding DNA: TGTGCCACCAGCAGAGATCGAATGGGGGGTGGAGATACGCAGTATTTT. Its translation: CATSRDRMGGGDTQYF. V is TRBV15 and J is TRBJ2-3, with a possible D match to TRBD2 (6 bases). Germline V CDR1 and CDR2: LNHNV, YYDKDF (reference sequence). Trimming stripped 0 bases from V and 5 bases from J, with 15 bases between. The CDR3 is 16 amino acids.

The J gene is TRBJ2-3, the V gene TRBV7-6; TRBD1 is a possible D gene (5 bases). CDR1 is SGHVS and CDR2 is FNYEAQ in the germline V gene. The CDR3 consists of 13 residues. The V end lost 7 bases, the J end lost 3 bases, and 11 bases lay between the germline ends. The chain's CDR3 is CASKQGRTDTQYF. In nucleotides, the CDR3 is TGTGCCAGCAAGCAGGGCAGGACAGATACGCAGTATTTT.

CDR3 residues: CASSLRRTGINQPQHF. DNA for the CDR3: TGTGCCAGCAGTTTACGTCGGACAGGGATCAATCAGCCCCAGCATTTT. The chain carries TRBV28 and TRBJ1-5; TRBD1 agrees at 8 bases. The CDR3 spans 16 residues. Germline CDR1 MDHEN, CDR2 SYDVKM. V shed 2 bases, J shed 3 bases, and the junction held 6 bases outside the gene matches.

The rearrangement joins TRBV2 to TRBJ2-5; TRBD2 might be the D (7 bases). Germline V gene sequence: CDR1 SNHLY, CDR2 FYNNEI. CDR3 length equals 14 residues. V shed 8 bases and J shed 5 bases, with 18 bases lying between them. The CDR3 nucleotides are TGTGCCAGCTCTCGGGGGGCGTTGAGGGAGACCCAGTACTTC. Amino acids: CASSRGALRETQYF.